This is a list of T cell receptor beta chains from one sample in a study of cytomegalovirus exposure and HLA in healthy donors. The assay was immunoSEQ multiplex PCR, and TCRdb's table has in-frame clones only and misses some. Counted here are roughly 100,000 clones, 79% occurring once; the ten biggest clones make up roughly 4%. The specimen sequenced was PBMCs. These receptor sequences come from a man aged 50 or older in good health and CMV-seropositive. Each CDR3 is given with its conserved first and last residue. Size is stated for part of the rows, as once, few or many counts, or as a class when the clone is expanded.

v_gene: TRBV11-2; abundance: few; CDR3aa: CASSRAGLQDTQYF
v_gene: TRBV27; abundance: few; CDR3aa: CASSLSGRTGGNEQFF
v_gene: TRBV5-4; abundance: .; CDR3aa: CASIPGDTQYF
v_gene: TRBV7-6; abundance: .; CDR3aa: CASSLAAGTSENTGELFF
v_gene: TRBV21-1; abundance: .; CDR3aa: CASSKGGSGSPYEQYF
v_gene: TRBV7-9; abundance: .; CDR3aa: CASRRASGSPLNEQFF
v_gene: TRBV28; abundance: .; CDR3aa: CAISDRSYGYTF
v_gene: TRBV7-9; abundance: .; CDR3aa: CASSWGTGGRRDEQFF
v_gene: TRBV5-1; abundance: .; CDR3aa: CASSPPGTVISDEQFF
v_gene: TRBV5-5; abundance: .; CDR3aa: CASSLGQLGGDQYF
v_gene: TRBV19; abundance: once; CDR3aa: CASSIGTGFTDTQYF
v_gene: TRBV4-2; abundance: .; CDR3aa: CASSQEGTRVGYTF
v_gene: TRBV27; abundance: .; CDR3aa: CASSVTSPGELFF
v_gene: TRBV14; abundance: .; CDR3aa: CASSSPGNSYEQYF
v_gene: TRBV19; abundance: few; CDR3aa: CASSISGDNTGELFF
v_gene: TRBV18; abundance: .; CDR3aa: CASSPPEAGGRGYTF
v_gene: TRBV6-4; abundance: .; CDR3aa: CATRDSTTGELFF
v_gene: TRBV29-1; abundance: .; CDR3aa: CSGWTGMGTGELFF
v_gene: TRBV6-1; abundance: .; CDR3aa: CASSETGVYEQYF
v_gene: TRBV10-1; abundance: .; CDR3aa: CASSESGSGNTIYF
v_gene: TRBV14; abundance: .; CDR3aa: CASSQEGASYNEQFF
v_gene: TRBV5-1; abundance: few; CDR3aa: CASHDPSGSGPGSYNEQFF
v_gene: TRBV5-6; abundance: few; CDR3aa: CASSLARVNTGELFF
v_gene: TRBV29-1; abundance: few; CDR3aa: CSVRTGADTDTQYF
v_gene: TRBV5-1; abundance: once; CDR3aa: CASSFRPLSSGANVLTF
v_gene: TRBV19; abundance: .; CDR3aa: CASSIGQKGQFNQPQHF
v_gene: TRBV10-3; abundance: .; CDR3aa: CAISDILAEETQYF
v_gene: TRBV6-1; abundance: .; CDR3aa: CASTSEKGFEQYF
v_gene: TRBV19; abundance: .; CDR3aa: CASSPADYPGTDTQYF
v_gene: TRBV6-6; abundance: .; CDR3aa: CASSYEVLREKLFF
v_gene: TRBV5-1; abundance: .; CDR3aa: CASSLRQGIAGANVLTF
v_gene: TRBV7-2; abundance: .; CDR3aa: CASSPGQLEQFF
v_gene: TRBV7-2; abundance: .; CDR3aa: CASSPPSTPGLHEQFF
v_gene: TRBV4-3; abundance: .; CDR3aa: CASSPSEGSGANVLTF
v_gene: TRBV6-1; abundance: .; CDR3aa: CASSTGGDHSNEQFF
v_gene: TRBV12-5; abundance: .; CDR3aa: CASGPQGARGRETQYF
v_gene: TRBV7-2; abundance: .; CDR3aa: CASSGDRGRFNGYTF
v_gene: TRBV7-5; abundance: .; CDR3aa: CVRSLIAGVVYEQYF
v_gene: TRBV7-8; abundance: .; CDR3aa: CASSLGNSRAKNIQYF
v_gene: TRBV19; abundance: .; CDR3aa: CASSIGGGSANEKLFF
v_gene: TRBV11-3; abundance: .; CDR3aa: CASSPRAGGLEQFF
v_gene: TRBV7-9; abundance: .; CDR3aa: CASSLRPGQRGEKLFF
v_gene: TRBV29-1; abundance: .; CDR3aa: CSVEDLGGNTEAFF
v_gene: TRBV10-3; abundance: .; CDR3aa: CAISDGLAGETQYF
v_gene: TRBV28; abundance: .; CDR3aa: CASEGAPYEQYF
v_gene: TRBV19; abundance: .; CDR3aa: CASSPGQFTDTQYF
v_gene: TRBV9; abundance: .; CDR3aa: CASSGTSGSYNEQFF
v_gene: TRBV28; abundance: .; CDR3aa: CASRRQLGEQYF
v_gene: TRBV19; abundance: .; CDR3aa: CASTSRGGAGDEQYF
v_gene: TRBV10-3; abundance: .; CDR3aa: CAISGTGRYEQYF
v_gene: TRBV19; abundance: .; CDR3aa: CASSTGTSGPLEKTQYF
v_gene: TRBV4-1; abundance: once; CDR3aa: CASSQGTRGEQYF